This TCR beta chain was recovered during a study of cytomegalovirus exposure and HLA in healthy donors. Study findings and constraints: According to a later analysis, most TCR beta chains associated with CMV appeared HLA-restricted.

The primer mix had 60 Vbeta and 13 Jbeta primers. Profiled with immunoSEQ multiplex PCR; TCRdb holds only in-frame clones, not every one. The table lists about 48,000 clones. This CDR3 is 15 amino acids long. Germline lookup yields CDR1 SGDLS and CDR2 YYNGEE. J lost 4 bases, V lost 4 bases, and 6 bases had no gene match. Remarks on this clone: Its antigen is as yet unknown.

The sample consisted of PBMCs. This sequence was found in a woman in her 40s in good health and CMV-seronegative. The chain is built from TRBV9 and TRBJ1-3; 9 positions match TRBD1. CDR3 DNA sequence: TGTGCCAGCAGCAAACAGGGGGCAGCGGGAAACACCATATATTTT. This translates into CASSKQGAAGNTIYF. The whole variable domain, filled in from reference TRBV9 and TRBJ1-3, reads DSGVTQTPKHLITATGQRVTLRCSPRSGDLSVYWYQQSLDQGLQFLIQYYNGEERAKGNILERFSAQQFPDLHSELNLSSLELGDSALYFCASSKQGAAGNTIYFGEGSWLTVV.